What follows describes a single T cell receptor beta chain. Its antigen is undetermined. Sequencing used immunoSEQ multiplex PCR; TCRdb keeps in-frame clones, though not all of them. This table holds just over 40,000 clones, 87% found once. The data derive from a study of OX40 agonist ivuxolimab in advanced cancers. General study findings and limits: The average count of expanded clones was higher among CD8+ T cells than among CD4+.

The CDR3 is made up of 15 amino acids. V was shortened by 3 bases and J by 6 bases, with 16 bases between the two germline ends. Germline CDR1 SEHNR, CDR2 FQNEAQ (reference sequence). This TCR was recovered from an adult with an advanced solid tumor such as melanoma, head and neck, liver or kidney cancer. The chain employs TRBV7-9 and TRBJ2-3, with D maybe TRBD2 (6 bases). Sequenced here: CD4+ or CD8+ T cells sorted from blood, sampled in a trial of the OX40 agonist ivuxolimab. CDR3 in DNA: TGTGCCAGCAGCTTGGGCCGACTAGTATCCGATACGCAGTATTTT. This gives the protein CASSLGRLVSDTQYF.